One and the same sample provided the 15 T cell receptor beta chains below, sequenced in a study of Ad26.COV2.S vaccination and SARS-CoV-2 variants. Sequenced by immunoSEQ multiplex PCR; TCRdb stores in-frame clones only, minus some. The sample shows some 340,000 clones, approximately 86% of them seen only once. Sample treatment: roughly 20 received Ad26.COV2.S at low or high dose, single or two shots; a few received placebo; per-sample allocation not given. The study sampled participants on day 63 after the first vaccine or placebo injection. This specimen consisted of peripheral blood, obtained in a trial of Ad26.COV2.S vaccine versus placebo. The origin of the receptors is a person between 18 and 60 years old who received the Ad26.COV2.S COVID-19 vaccine or a placebo.

The rearrangement links TRBV11-2 to TRBJ1-2, with TRBD1 as a possible D gene (6 bases). This CDR3 is 13 amino acids long. Germline loops: CDR1 SGHAT, CDR2 FQNNGV. Trimming left V 5 bases short and J 6 bases short, with 13 bases between. This CDR3 is CASSLGAGDGYTF. The DNA for the CDR3 is TGTGCCAGCAGCCTAGGGGCAGGGGATGGCTACACCTTC.

The chain recombines TRBV29-1 with TRBJ1-5; TRBD1 might be the D (5 bases). Germline-derived CDR1 and CDR2 are SQVTM and ANQGSEA. The CDR3 consists of 14 residues. V gave up 6 bases and J gave up 4 bases, with 16 bases separating them. The CDR3 DNA is TGCAGCGTCACCCAGGGACGGGAGAATCAGCCCCAGCATTTT. Its translation is CSVTQGRENQPQHF.

The CDR3 DNA sequence: TGTGCCAGCAGCCCCGGGACAGGGAGGACCGGGGAGCTGTTTTTT. Its protein is CASSPGTGRTGELFF. This chain joins TRBV5-6 and TRBJ2-2; 9 nucleotides align to TRBD1. The CDR3 has 15 residues. CDR1 is SGHDT and CDR2 is YYEEEE in the germline V gene. V was pared by 4 bases and J by 5 bases, with 6 bases of the junction left unmatched. The full variable domain, rest sourced from reference TRBV5-6 and TRBJ2-2, is DAGVTQSPTHLIKTRGQQVTLRCSPKSGHDTVSWYQQALGQGPQFIFQYYEEEERQRGNFPDRFSGHQFPNYSSELNVNALLLGDSALYLCASSPGTGRTGELFFGEGSRLTVL.

This clone was seen once. The chain joins TRBV2 to TRBJ2-3, with a tentative D call TRBD2 (5 bases). V was pared by 0 bases and J by 1 base, with 8 bases between. Germline loops: CDR1 SNHLY, CDR2 FYNNEI. The CDR3 covers 15 residues. DNA for the CDR3: TGTGCCAGCAGTGAAGCTCGGCGGGGCACAGATACGCAGTATTTT. The encoded protein is CASSEARRGTDTQYF.

The chain couples TRBV27 to TRBJ2-1, with D perhaps TRBD2 (6 bases). V lost 3 bases and J 15 bases, leaving 18 bases between the germline ends. Germline V gives CDR1 MNHEY, CDR2 SMNVEV (reference sequence). The CDR3 extends over 13 amino acids. The CDR3 loop reads CASSLEGQVSPFF. The CDR3 DNA reads as TGTGCCAGCAGTTTGGAGGGGCAAGTTTCTCCGTTCTTC.

The gene calls are TRBV5-1 and TRBJ2-7, with 7 bases identical to TRBD1. CDR1 and CDR2 (germline): SGHRS, YFSETQ. After removal of 0 bases from V and 3 bases from J, the junction contained 3 bases not matched to a gene. The CDR3 has 14 residues. Here the CDR3 DNA reads TGCGCCAGCAGCTTGGACAGGGGTGACTACGAGCAGTACTTC. Its translation is CASSLDRGDYEQYF.

The chain uses TRBV9 and TRBJ1-4; possible D gene TRBD1, 5 bases. V lost 0 bases to trimming and J lost 8 bases, with 14 bases between them. This CDR3 is built from 15 residues. Germline-derived CDR1 and CDR2 are SGDLS and YYNGEE. The chain's CDR3 is CASSVDAGRTEKLFF. CDR3 coding DNA: TGTGCCAGCAGCGTAGACGCGGGCAGGACAGAAAAACTGTTTTTT.

Turning to this clone: Other DNA sequences of this sample code for an identical CDR3. This rearrangement joins TRBV19 to TRBJ2-5; either TRBD1 or TRBD2 may fit D (5 bases each). With 3 bases removed from V and 5 bases from J, the gap between germline ends came to 7 bases. The CDR3 extends over 12 amino acids. CDR1 is LNHDA and CDR2 is SQIVND in the germline V gene (reference sequence). CDR3 protein: CASSIEGETQYF. The CDR3 DNA follows: TGTGCCAGTAGTATCGAGGGGGAGACCCAGTACTTC.

The chain links TRBV30 to TRBJ1-4; no reliable D call. Germline-derived CDR1 and CDR2 are GTSNPN and SVGIG (reference sequence). V lost 4 bases to trimming and J lost 0 bases, with 12 bases between them. The CDR3 totals 15 residues. This CDR3 reads CAWNPYTTTNEKLFF. The DNA for the CDR3 is TGTGCCTGGAACCCTTACACCACAACTAATGAAAAACTGTTTTTT. The full variable domain, in which reference TRBV30 and TRBJ1-4 provide the parts outside the CDR3, is SQTIHQWPATLVQPVGSPLSLECTVEGTSNPNLYWYRQAAGRGLQLLFYSVGIGQISSEVPQNLSASRPQDRQFILSSKKLLLSDSGFYLCAWNPYTTTNEKLFFGSGTQLSVL.

This sequence joins TRBV9 and TRBJ2-5, with 12 nucleotides matching TRBD2. This CDR3 spans 15 amino acids. Germline V CDR1 and CDR2: SGDLS, YYNGEE. V lost 4 bases to trimming and J lost 5 bases; unmatched junction nucleotides: 6. CDR3: CASSLAGGRWETQYF. CDR3 sequence (DNA): TGTGCCAGCAGCCTAGCGGGGGGGAGATGGGAGACCCAGTACTTC.

V gene TRBV6-5 combines with J gene TRBJ1-2; D gene unclear. This CDR3 is built from 14 residues. CDR1 and CDR2 (germline): MNHEY, SVGAGI. Trimming pared 5 bases from V and 2 bases from J, leaving 12 bases between. The CDR3 is CASSPIVGNYGYTF. The DNA for the CDR3 is TGTGCCAGCAGTCCCATCGTAGGAAACTATGGCTACACCTTC.

This clone was detected once. This chain connects TRBV2 to TRBJ1-2, with a weak D call TRBD1 (6 bases). V lost 4 bases, J lost 6 bases, and 18 bases lay in between. The CDR3 length is 15 residues. CDR1 and CDR2 (germline): SNHLY, FYNNEI. CDR3 in DNA: TGTGCCAGCAGTGGAGAGAAGGGGCAGGGGAATGGCTACACCTTC. Amino acid sequence: CASSGEKGQGNGYTF.

The chain couples TRBV5-4 to TRBJ2-7; 7 bases align to TRBD1. This CDR3 contains 15 residues. Germline V lookup: CDR1 SGHNT, CDR2 YYREEE (reference sequence). V shed 4 bases, J shed 3 bases, and the junction held 10 bases outside the gene matches. The chain's CDR3 is CASSPQQGSGYEQYF. The DNA for the CDR3 is TGTGCCAGCAGCCCCCAACAGGGGTCGGGCTACGAGCAGTACTTC.

The CDR3 coding sequence is TGTGCCAGCAGTTACCCCTCGGGACGATCCTACGAGCAGTACTTC. Translating it yields CASSYPSGRSYEQYF. The rearrangement links TRBV6-2 or TRBV6-3 to TRBJ2-7; D tentatively fits TRBD1 or TRBD2 (5 bases each). The CDR3 consists of 15 residues. Germline V gene lookup returns CDR1 MNHEY and CDR2 SVGEGT. Deletions cut 2 bases from V and 1 base from J, with 12 bases between.

This clone was found many times. The chain couples TRBV4-2 to TRBJ2-3; TRBD2 agrees at 8 bases. The germline V gene encodes CDR1 LGHNA and CDR2 YNFKEQ. The CDR3 runs to 15 residues. V gave up 1 base and J gave up 2 bases; unmatched junction bases: 2. The CDR3 spells CASSQAGGPTDTQYF. CDR3 nucleotide sequence: TGTGCCAGCAGCCAAGCGGGGGGGCCCACAGATACGCAGTATTTT.